This passage covers 5 T cell receptor beta chains from one sample sequenced in a study of T cell responses to AZD1222 COVID-19 vaccine. Profiling relied on immunoSEQ multiplex PCR, and the TCRdb table lists in-frame clones only, not all of them. This table has 120,000 or so clones, nearly 90% appearing once. This specimen consisted of peripheral blood, obtained on day 0 of AZD1222 vaccination. These receptor sequences come from an adult in good health.

This clone has just a few counts. The rearrangement joins TRBV7-9 to TRBJ1-1; 9 nucleotides align to TRBD1. Trimming took 5 bases from V and 4 from J; bases not matched to a gene: 5. CDR1 SEHNR and CDR2 FQNEAQ come from the germline V gene (reference sequence). This CDR3 contains 14 residues. As DNA, the CDR3 is TGTGCCAGCAGCGCTACGACAGGGGGCACTGAAGCTTTCTTT. It translates to CASSATTGGTEAFF.

The V call is TRBV4-1, the J call TRBJ2-5; D is unclear. Trimming removed 0 bases from V and 5 bases from J, with 10 bases in between. The CDR3 is made up of 14 amino acids. Germline values: CDR1 MGHRA, CDR2 YSYEKL. Here the CDR3 reads CASSQEGVRETQYF. The CDR3 region has the DNA TGCGCCAGCAGCCAAGAAGGCGTCCGGGAGACCCAGTACTTC.

The chain combines TRBV19 with TRBJ1-2; D call uncertain. Germline CDR1 and CDR2: LNHDA and SQIVND (reference sequence). V gave up 4 bases and J gave up 2 bases, with 23 bases separating them. The CDR3 contains 18 residues. For the CDR3, the DNA is TGTGCCAGTAGTACCCCCCAAGTCGTAGAGTTCTCCAACTATGGCTACACCTTC. Residues: CASSTPQVVEFSNYGYTF.

The chain recombines TRBV5-1 with TRBJ2-1, with TRBD2 matching 8 bases. V trimming: 0 bases; J trimming: 6 bases; junction bases outside the gene matches: 5. This CDR3 has 15 amino acids. From germline, CDR1 is SGHRS and CDR2 YFSETQ. CDR3 region: CASSLGDSGTNEQFF. In DNA, the CDR3 is TGCGCCAGCAGCTTGGGCGATAGCGGGACCAATGAGCAGTTCTTC.

The CDR3 nucleotides read TGTGCCATACAGGGTCCTGCTCAAGTGCAGTTCTTC. It codes for CAIQGPAQVQFF. The genes are TRBV24-1 and TRBJ2-1, with D perhaps TRBD1 (6 bases). With 11 bases removed from V and 12 bases from J, the gap between germline ends came to 19 bases. The CDR3 sequence is 12 residues long. CDR1 is KGHDR and CDR2 is SFDVKD in the germline V gene.